This paragraph reports one TCR beta chain. Its cognate antigen is unknown. This entry is derived from a study of T cell responses to AZD1222 COVID-19 vaccine. Repertoires were generated with immunoSEQ multiplex PCR, while TCRdb's copy carries only in-frame clones and drops some. The sample has 130,000 or so clones, approximately 85% seen once. Findings and limits, study-wide: Clonal diversity may have been underestimated, and the donors were mostly white British, with more females than males. Spike-specific TCR breadth and depth went up after people got two AZD1222 doses. Unmutated variant regions are reportedly the target of nearly half of TCRs that are spike-specific.

Germline values: CDR1 SGDLS, CDR2 YYNGEE. This CDR3 contains 15 residues. V was clipped by 0 bases and J by 2 bases; unmatched bases: 1. The input for sequencing was peripheral blood, taken 28 days after the second AZD1222 dose. The gene calls are TRBV9 and TRBJ2-1, with 8 bases matching TRBD2. This receptor was obtained from an adult who received the AZD1222 COVID-19 vaccine. CDR3 sequence: CASSVGGLAYNEQFF. CDR3 bases: TGTGCCAGCAGCGTAGGGGGACTAGCCTACAATGAGCAGTTCTTC.